Listed here is a single TCR beta chain. Its antigen is not known. PCR amplification relied on 60 Vbeta primers (plus 13 Jbeta primers). The data were produced by immunoSEQ multiplex PCR, yet TCRdb's version contains in-frame clones alone and is incomplete. Of under 200,000 clones listed, 80% are singletons. The sample originates from a study of cytomegalovirus exposure and HLA in healthy donors. Study-level points and caveats: Several of the most significant clusters appeared, in a later analysis, to be linked to common viral pathogens. A later analysis revealed that TCR association rates differed between HLA loci, peaking at DRB1 and bottoming out at HLA-C. Later analysis identified a missense DCLRE1C variant that was linked to TCR beta V- and J-gene trimming.

Sample: PBMCs. The sequence was collected from a young man in good health and CMV-seropositive.

The CDR3 DNA follows: TGTGCCAGCAGCGACCGGGACAGGGGCGATGAGCAGTTCTTC. Protein sequence: CASSDRDRGDEQFF. This sequence joins TRBV9 and TRBJ2-1, with TRBD1 identical over 10 bases. The CDR3 has 14 amino acids. In germline, CDR1 is SGDLS, CDR2 YYNGEE. Trimming removed 3 bases from V and 8 bases from J; junction bases left unmatched: 5.